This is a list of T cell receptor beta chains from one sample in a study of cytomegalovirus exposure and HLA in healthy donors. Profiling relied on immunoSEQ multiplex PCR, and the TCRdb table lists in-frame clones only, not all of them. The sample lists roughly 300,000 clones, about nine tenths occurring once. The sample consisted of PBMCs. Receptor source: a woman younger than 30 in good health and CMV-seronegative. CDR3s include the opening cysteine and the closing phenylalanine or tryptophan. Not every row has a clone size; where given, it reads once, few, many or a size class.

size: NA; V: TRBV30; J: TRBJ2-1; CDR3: CAWKSDRGYEQFF
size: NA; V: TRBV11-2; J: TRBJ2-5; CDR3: CASSLGGTPGRETQYF
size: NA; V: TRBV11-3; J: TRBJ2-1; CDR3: CASSLSGSSYNEQFF
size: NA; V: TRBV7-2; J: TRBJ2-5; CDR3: CASSLVPAGGMVTQYF
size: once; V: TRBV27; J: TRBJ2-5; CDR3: CASKRGGTQYF
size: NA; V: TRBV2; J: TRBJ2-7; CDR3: CASRNRGYEQYF
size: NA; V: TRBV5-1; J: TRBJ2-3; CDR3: CASSLPSGASTDTQYF
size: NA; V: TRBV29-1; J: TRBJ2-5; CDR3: CSIVQGAGETQYF
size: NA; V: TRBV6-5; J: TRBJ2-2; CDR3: CASNTQGAKGGELFF
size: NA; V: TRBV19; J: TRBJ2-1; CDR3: CASSRQGAYNEQFF
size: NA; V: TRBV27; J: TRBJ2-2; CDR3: CASSLFTGQGYGGELFF
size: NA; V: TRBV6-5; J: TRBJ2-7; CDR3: CASSYGTGIEQYF
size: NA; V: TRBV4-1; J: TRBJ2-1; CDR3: CASTKGAETGDEQFF
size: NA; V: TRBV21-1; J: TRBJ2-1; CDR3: CASSKADSGSGNEQFF
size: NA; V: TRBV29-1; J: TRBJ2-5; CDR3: CSVLGVGETQYF
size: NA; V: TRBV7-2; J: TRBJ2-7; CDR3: CASSLRTSGRIDSYEQYF
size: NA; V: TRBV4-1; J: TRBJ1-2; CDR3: CASSPGTDLYTF
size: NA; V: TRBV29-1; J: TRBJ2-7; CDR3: CSVAVDVTYEQYF
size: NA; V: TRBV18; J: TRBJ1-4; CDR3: CASSPRGGDEKLFF
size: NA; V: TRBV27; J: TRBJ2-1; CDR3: CASSLMKRTGRNNEQFF
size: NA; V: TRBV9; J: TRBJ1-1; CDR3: CASSPNQGAPRTEAFF
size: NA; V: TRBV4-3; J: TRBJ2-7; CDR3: CASSQEAGGYEQYF
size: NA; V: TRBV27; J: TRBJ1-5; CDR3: CASSLSTEGGNQPQHF
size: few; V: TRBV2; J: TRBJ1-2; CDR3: CASSESGYGYTF
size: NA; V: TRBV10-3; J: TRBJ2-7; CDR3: CAISEPTRGGTEQYF
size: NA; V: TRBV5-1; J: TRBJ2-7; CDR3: CASSLLDGGSYEQYF
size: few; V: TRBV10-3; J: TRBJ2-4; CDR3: CAIRDSDRIQYF
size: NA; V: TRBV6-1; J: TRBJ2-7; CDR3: CASSETGQPSYEQYF
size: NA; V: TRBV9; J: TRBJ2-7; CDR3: CASSVGDRGFLGEQYF
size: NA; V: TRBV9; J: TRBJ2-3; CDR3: CASSGASGRVSDTQYF
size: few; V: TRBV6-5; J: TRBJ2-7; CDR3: CASTAGGGEQYF
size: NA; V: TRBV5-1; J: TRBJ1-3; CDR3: CASRQGAGNTIYF
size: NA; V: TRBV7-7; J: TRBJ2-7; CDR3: CASSLAGTGAYEQYF
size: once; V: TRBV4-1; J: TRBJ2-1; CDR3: CASSPFRDSDDHNEQFF
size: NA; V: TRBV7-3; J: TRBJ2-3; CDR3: CASSLGDSGTLRDTQYF
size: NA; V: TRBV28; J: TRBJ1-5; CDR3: CASSRPGTGASGNQPQHF